Listed here is a single TCR beta chain. These data belong to a study of identical twins. TCRdb reanalysed the 5' RACE reads using MiXCR and keeps one entry per CDR3 protein. The table records 200,000 to 250,000 distinct CDR3 sequences, 6% to 8.5% of them present only once. The CDR3 consists of 16 residues. Germline CDR1 is MGHRA and CDR2 is YSYEKL. Trimming at V came to 3 bases and at J to 1 base, leaving 5 bases not matched to a gene. The same data also contributed to another study, on yellow fever vaccine responses in identical twins.

The chain carries TRBV4-1 and TRBJ2-3; 9 bases fit TRBD1. The sequenced sample was CD8+ T cells sorted from blood. The sequence was obtained from a woman aged 18-30 years in good health. CDR3 protein: CASSHPQGAGTDTQYF. Written as DNA, the CDR3 is TGCGCCAGCAGCCACCCACAGGGGGCCGGCACAGATACGCAGTATTTT.